This T cell receptor (beta chain) stems from a study of Siglec-9 on CD8 T cells in melanoma (dated by TCRdb to about 2019). Describing the broader study: In this study, researchers looked at how Siglec-9 is expressed on CD8+ T cells and what Siglec-9 does to regulate T cells within the melanoma tumor microenvironment.

Concerning this clone: Its antigen is currently not known. No much larger clone exists at a distance of one base, and base qualities are not known.

The germline V gene (reference sequence) sets CDR1 to MNHEY and CDR2 to SMNVEV. Trimming removed 5 bases from V and 3 bases from J, leaving 13 bases between the germline ends. The CDR3 spans 15 residues, from the cysteine through the phenylalanine. Only the CDR3 DNA is retained, 45 bases long and in frame from the first base. The full study reports these points: According to the reported findings, Siglec-9 marked and regulated a subset of effector memory CD8+ T cells that seemed to build up inside melanoma tumors.

Library creation used the immunoSEQ multiplex PCR assay. TCRdb re-hosts the immuneACCESS table, in-frame sequences only. Its copies lack some clones; in the studies checked, an unresolved V gene accounts for under half of them, and the cause for the rest is not known. The sample contains about 30,000 clones, 80% of them found a single time. The ten biggest clones cover roughly 6% of the sample. Sequencing used Siglec-9- CD8+ T cells sorted from blood. Interpreted using the paper, the cell subset or site label stands for: CD8 T cells lacking Siglec-9. The rearrangement joined TRBV27 to TRBJ1-4, with no reliable assignment of the D segment. The receptor comes from a human donor in good health. The CDR3 protein: CASSQDGSPNEKLFF. The nucleotide sequence reads as follows: TGTGCCAGCAGTCAGGACGGTAGCCCTAATGAAAAACTGTTTTTT.